One sample yielded the 22 T cell receptor beta chains listed below, sequenced in a study of OX40 agonist ivuxolimab in advanced cancers. Repertoires were generated with immunoSEQ multiplex PCR, while TCRdb's copy carries only in-frame clones and drops some. The sample holds roughly 91,000 clones, about 90% seen once. The sample was CD4+ or CD8+ T cells sorted from blood, taken in a trial of the OX40 agonist ivuxolimab. The receptors were gathered from an adult with an advanced solid tumor such as melanoma, head and neck, liver or kidney cancer.

The chain employs TRBV18 and TRBJ1-1, with D unresolved. V was shortened by 1 base and J by 3 bases, with 12 bases between the two germline ends. The germline gives CDR1 KGHSH, CDR2 LQKENI. This CDR3 spans 15 amino acids. CDR3: CASSPLRAKDTEAFF. The CDR3 DNA is TGTGCCAGCTCACCACTGAGGGCAAAGGACACTGAAGCTTTCTTT.

This clone was seen a handful of times. The chain uses TRBV28 and TRBJ2-7; D call uncertain. V lost 5 bases to trimming and J lost 7 bases, with 9 bases between them. Germline-derived CDR1 and CDR2 are MDHEN and SYDVKM. The CDR3 totals 11 residues. The CDR3 DNA follows: TGTGCCAGCAGTGAATTTGAGGAGCAGTACTTC. Protein sequence: CASSEFEEQYF. The whole variable domain, remainder taken from reference TRBV28 and TRBJ2-7, is DVKVTQSSRYLVKRTGEKVFLECVQDMDHENMFWYRQDPGLGLRLIYFSYDVKMKEKGDIPEGYSVSREKKERFSLILESASTNQTSMYLCASSEFEEQYFGPGTRLTVT.

The chain carries TRBV25-1 and TRBJ1-2; D call uncertain. V was trimmed by 2 bases and J by 8 bases, leaving 21 bases between them. The CDR3 is made up of 16 amino acids. The germline V gene encodes CDR1 MGHDK and CDR2 SYGVNS. CDR3 DNA sequence: TGTGCCAGCAGTGAAGGGTGGGAGCTAAAGCTTGTCGGCTACACCTTC. Residues: CASSEGWELKLVGYTF.

This chain's CDR3 is CASSRFLDTQYF. In DNA form, the CDR3 reads TGTGCCAGCAGTCGCTTTTTGGATACGCAGTATTTT. The gene calls are TRBV6-1 and TRBJ2-3; D unclear. Per the germline V gene, CDR1 is MNHNS and CDR2 is SASEGT. This CDR3 region has 12 residues. Trimming pared 5 bases from V and 6 bases from J, leaving 9 bases between.

The chain employs TRBV7-2 and TRBJ2-1, with unresolved D. CDR3 size: 12 residues. Germline CDR1 SGHTA, CDR2 FQGNSA. V was pared by 7 bases and J by 3 bases, with 7 bases between. This CDR3 is CASTIGYNEQFF. Here the CDR3 DNA reads TGTGCCAGCACCATCGGCTACAATGAGCAGTTCTTC.

The genes are TRBV27 and TRBJ2-7, with D possibly TRBD1 on 6 matching bases. Germline V gene sequence: CDR1 MNHEY, CDR2 SMNVEV (reference sequence). The CDR3 sequence is 16 residues long. V lost 0 bases, J lost 0 bases, and 12 bases lay in between. CDR3 nucleotide sequence: TGTGCCAGCAGTTTATCGGACAGTTCGAGCTCCTACGAGCAGTACTTC. This sequence encodes CASSLSDSSSSYEQYF.

The V gene is TRBV9, the J gene TRBJ2-3, with D possibly being TRBD1 (5 bases). V was pared by 5 bases and J by 5 bases, with 15 bases between. This CDR3 has 14 amino acids. The germline CDR1 and CDR2 sequences are SGDLS and YYNGEE. CDR3 amino acids: CASSGASARDTQYF. DNA for the CDR3: TGTGCCAGCAGTGGGGCAAGCGCTAGAGATACGCAGTATTTT.

The genes are TRBV19 and TRBJ2-5, with TRBD2 identical over 12 bases. The germline CDR1 and CDR2 sequences are LNHDA and SQIVND (reference sequence). V lost 1 base, J lost 4 bases, and 1 base stayed unmatched. This CDR3 has 15 amino acids. In DNA, the CDR3 is TGTGCCAGTAGTATAGCGACTAGCGGGGGAGAGACCCAGTACTTC. As protein: CASSIATSGGETQYF.

The chain employs TRBV28 and TRBJ1-5; 8 bases are a match to TRBD1. There are 16 residues in the CDR3. V dropped 6 bases and J dropped 5; count of bases not matched to a gene: 12. Germline values: CDR1 MDHEN, CDR2 SYDVKM. The CDR3 coding sequence is TGTGCCAGCAGCGAAAGGACAGGGCCTTCATATCAGCCCCAGCATTTT. Translation: CASSERTGPSYQPQHF.

The V call is TRBV7-2, the J call TRBJ2-7, with TRBD1 matching 9 bases. V shed 2 bases, J shed 2 bases, and the junction held 4 bases outside the gene matches. CDR3 length: 15 residues. Looked up from germline, CDR1 is SGHTA and CDR2 is FQGNSA. The CDR3 protein is CASSLSWTGAYEQYF. CDR3 nucleotide sequence: TGTGCCAGCAGCTTATCCTGGACAGGGGCCTACGAGCAGTACTTC.

The chain combines TRBV30 with TRBJ2-7; tentative D call: TRBD2 (6 bases). Trimming removed 3 bases from V and 2 bases from J, with 14 bases in between. The CDR3 runs 14 residues. CDR1 is GTSNPN, CDR2 SVGIG, per germline (reference sequence). The CDR3 nucleotides read TGTGCCTGGAGCCGAGCGGGCCCTACCTACGAGCAGTACTTC. This translates into CAWSRAGPTYEQYF.

The genes are TRBV18 and TRBJ2-5, with 7 bases aligning to TRBD1. Trimming at V came to 6 bases and at J to 5 bases, leaving 6 bases not matched to a gene. CDR3 size: 13 residues. Germline V lookup: CDR1 KGHSH, CDR2 LQKENI. The CDR3 region has the DNA TGTGCCAGCTCCCGGGACAGCGCCGAGACCCAGTACTTC. It translates to CASSRDSAETQYF.

This sequence joins TRBV12-5 and TRBJ1-5; D is possibly TRBD1 (6 bases). CDR1 is LGHNT, CDR2 FRNRAP, per germline. The CDR3 runs to 14 residues. Trimming took 11 bases from V and 0 from J, leaving 14 bases between them. In DNA, the CDR3 is TGTGCTGGCTCCGGGACACCTAGCAATCAGCCCCAGCATTTT. The encoded protein is CAGSGTPSNQPQHF.

The rearrangement uses TRBV5-4 and TRBJ1-1; D remains ambiguous. This CDR3 has 15 amino acids. V shed 0 bases and J shed 1 base, with 10 bases lying between them. Germline lookup yields CDR1 SGHNT and CDR2 YYREEE (reference sequence). CDR3 in DNA: TGTGCCAGCAGCTTGGGTGTGACACAGAACACTGAAGCTTTCTTT. It translates to CASSLGVTQNTEAFF. Full variable domain (outside the CDR3, taken from reference TRBV5-4 and TRBJ1-1): ETGVTQSPTHLIKTRGQQVTLRCSSQSGHNTVSWYQQALGQGPQFIFQYYREEENGRGNFPPRFSGLQFPNYSSELNVNALELDDSALYLCASSLGVTQNTEAFFGQGTRLTVV.

The rearrangement links TRBV7-2 to TRBJ2-5, with 11 positions matching TRBD2. The V gene's germline CDR1 is SGHTA and CDR2 FQGNSA. Trimming at V came to 3 bases and at J to 6 bases, leaving 3 bases not matched to a gene. The CDR3 consists of 14 residues. The CDR3 here is CASSFLAGGQTQYF. CDR3 bases: TGTGCCAGCAGCTTCCTAGCGGGGGGACAGACCCAGTACTTC.

V is TRBV11-2 and J is TRBJ1-4; D may be TRBD1 (6 bases). The V gene lost 2 bases and the J gene lost 2 bases, with 12 bases spanning the gap. Germline V gives CDR1 SGHAT, CDR2 FQNNGV. CDR3 length: 16 amino acids. The CDR3 sequence: CASSLMGGYTNEKLFF. The CDR3, as DNA: TGTGCCAGCAGCTTAATGGGGGGCTACACTAATGAAAAACTGTTTTTT.

The chain joins TRBV11-2 to TRBJ2-7, with D possibly TRBD2 on 6 matching bases. Between the trimmed V and J ends, which lost 1 base and 5 bases, there was a span of 12 bases. Germline-derived CDR1 and CDR2 are SGHAT and FQNNGV. The CDR3 runs to 14 residues. CDR3 DNA: TGTGCCAGCAGCTTAGTGGGAGGTCAAGACGAGCAGTACTTC. Its translation is CASSLVGGQDEQYF.

The rearrangement links TRBV27 to TRBJ1-5; a weak D match, TRBD1 (6 bases). Trimming cost V 2 bases and J 7 bases, with 15 bases left between them. This CDR3 spans 15 amino acids. Germline V gene sequence: CDR1 MNHEY, CDR2 SMNVEV (reference sequence). This CDR3 is CASSLKQGVTQPQHF. The CDR3 nucleotides read TGTGCCAGCAGTTTAAAACAGGGAGTTACGCAGCCCCAGCATTTT.

The V gene is TRBV7-2, the J gene TRBJ2-5; D not certain. This CDR3 has 13 residues. Per the germline V gene, CDR1 is SGHTA and CDR2 is FQGNSA. V dropped 0 bases and J dropped 5 bases, with 7 bases sitting between them. CDR3 DNA sequence: TGTGCCAGCAGCTTAGCGCTAATGGAGACCCAGTACTTC. Protein product: CASSLALMETQYF.

CDR3 bases: TGTGCCAGCAGTCCGTACACTGATAACTATGGCTACACCTTC. It yields the protein CASSPYTDNYGYTF. This rearrangement joins TRBV28 to TRBJ1-2; the D is unclear. V dropped 5 bases and J dropped 1 base, with 11 bases sitting between them. Germline V lookup: CDR1 MDHEN, CDR2 SYDVKM. The CDR3 covers 14 residues.

This sequence joins TRBV28 and TRBJ2-7; no clear D gene. Trimming pared 7 bases from V and 2 bases from J, leaving 12 bases between. Germline loops: CDR1 MDHEN, CDR2 SYDVKM. The CDR3 totals 13 residues. The CDR3 region is CASILGATYEQYF. The CDR3 bases are TGTGCCAGCATTCTCGGTGCGACCTACGAGCAGTACTTC.

The chain links TRBV18 to TRBJ1-1; D possibly corresponds to TRBD1 (5 bases). The V gene lost 3 bases and the J gene lost 4 bases, with 21 bases spanning the gap. The CDR3 runs to 17 residues. Germline loops: CDR1 KGHSH, CDR2 LQKENI. CDR3 residues: CASSPRTGGRVGTEAFF. The CDR3 bases are TGTGCCAGCTCACCCCGGACGGGGGGTAGGGTGGGCACTGAAGCTTTCTTT. The complete variable domain, with remaining parts taken from reference TRBV18 and TRBJ1-1, reads NAGVMQNPRHLVRRRGQEARLRCSPMKGHSHVYWYRQLPEEGLKFMVYLQKENIIDESGMPKERFSAEFPKEGPSILRIQQVVRGDSAAYFCASSPRTGGRVGTEAFFGQGTRLTVV.